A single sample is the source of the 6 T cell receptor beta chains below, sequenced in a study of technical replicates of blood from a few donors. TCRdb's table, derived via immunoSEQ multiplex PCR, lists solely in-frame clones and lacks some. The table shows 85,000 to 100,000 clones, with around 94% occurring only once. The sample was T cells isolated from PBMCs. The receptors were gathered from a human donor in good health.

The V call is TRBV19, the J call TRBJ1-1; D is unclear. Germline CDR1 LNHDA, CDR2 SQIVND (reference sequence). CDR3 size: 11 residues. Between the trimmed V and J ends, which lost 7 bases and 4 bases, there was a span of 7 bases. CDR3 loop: CASTAGTEAFF. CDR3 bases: TGTGCCAGTACAGCGGGCACTGAAGCTTTCTTT.

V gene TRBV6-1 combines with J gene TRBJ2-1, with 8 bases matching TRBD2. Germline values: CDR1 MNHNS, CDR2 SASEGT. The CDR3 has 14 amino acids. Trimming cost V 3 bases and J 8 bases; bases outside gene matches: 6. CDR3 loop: CASSDRREGDEQFF. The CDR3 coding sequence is TGTGCCAGCAGTGATAGACGGGAGGGGGATGAGCAGTTCTTC.

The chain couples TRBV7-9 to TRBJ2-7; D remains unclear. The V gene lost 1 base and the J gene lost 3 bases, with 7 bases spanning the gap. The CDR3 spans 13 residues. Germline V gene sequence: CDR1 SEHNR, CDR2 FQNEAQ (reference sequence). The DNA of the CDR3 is TGTGCCAGCAGCTTAGTTATCAGCTACGAGCAGTACTTC. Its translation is CASSLVISYEQYF.

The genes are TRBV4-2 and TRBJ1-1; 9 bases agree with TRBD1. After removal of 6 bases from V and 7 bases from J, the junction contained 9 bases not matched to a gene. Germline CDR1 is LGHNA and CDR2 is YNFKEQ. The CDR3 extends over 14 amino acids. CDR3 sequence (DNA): TGTGCCAGCAGTTGGACAGGGGAGGAGGATGAAGCTTTCTTT. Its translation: CASSWTGEEDEAFF.

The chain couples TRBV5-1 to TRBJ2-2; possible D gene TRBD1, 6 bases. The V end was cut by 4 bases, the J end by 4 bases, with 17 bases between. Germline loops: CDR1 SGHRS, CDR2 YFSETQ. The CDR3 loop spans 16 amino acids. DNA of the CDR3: TGCGCCAGCAGCGCCCTTCAGGGGAGTCCCACCGGGGAGCTGTTTTTT. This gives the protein CASSALQGSPTGELFF. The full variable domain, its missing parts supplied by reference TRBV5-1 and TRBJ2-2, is KAGVTQTPRYLIKTRGQQVTLSCSPISGHRSVSWYQQTPGQGLQFLFEYFSETQRNKGNFPGRFSGRQFSNSRSEMNVSTLELGDSALYLCASSALQGSPTGELFFGEGSRLTVL.

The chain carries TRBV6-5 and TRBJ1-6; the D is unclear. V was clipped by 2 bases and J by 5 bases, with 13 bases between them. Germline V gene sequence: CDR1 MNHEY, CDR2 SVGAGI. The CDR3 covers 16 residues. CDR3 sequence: CASSYRREYNNSPLHF. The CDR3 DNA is TGTGCCAGCAGTTACCGGAGGGAATACAATAATTCACCCCTCCACTTT.